The 26 T cell receptor beta chains presented below share a single source sample, sequenced in a study of blood T cell repertoires in COVID-19. Repertoires were generated with immunoSEQ multiplex PCR, while TCRdb's copy carries only in-frame clones and drops some. The sample includes over 200,000 clones, approximately 90% seen only once; the top ten take roughly 4%. Material for sequencing was peripheral blood. These receptors were obtained from a man in his sixties who had recovered from COVID-19.

The V gene is TRBV18, the J gene TRBJ1-4; the match to TRBD1 covers 12 bases. Per the germline V gene, CDR1 is KGHSH and CDR2 is LQKENI. J lost 3 bases, V lost 2 bases, and 4 bases had no gene match. This CDR3 is built from 17 residues. The CDR3, as DNA: TGTGCCAGCTCACCAAAGGGACAGGGGGCGGCTAATGAAAAACTGTTTTTT. This sequence encodes CASSPKGQGAANEKLFF.

The chain carries TRBV5-4 and TRBJ2-2; TRBD1 matches at 10 bases. The CDR3 spans 16 residues. After removal of 3 bases from V and 7 bases from J, the junction contained 9 bases not matched to a gene. Per the germline V gene, CDR1 is SGHNT and CDR2 is YYREEE (reference sequence). The chain's CDR3 is CASSSPLGQGGGELFF. In DNA, the CDR3 is TGTGCCAGCAGCTCACCACTCGGACAGGGGGGCGGGGAGCTGTTTTTT.

J is TRBJ2-1 and V is TRBV5-1; possible D gene TRBD1, 7 bases. V gave up 4 bases and J gave up 2 bases, with 16 bases separating them. This CDR3 region has 16 residues. Germline V lookup: CDR1 SGHRS, CDR2 YFSETQ. The CDR3 loop reads CASSGAGGTAYNEQFF. The CDR3 bases are TGCGCCAGCAGCGGCGCCGGCGGGACAGCCTACAATGAGCAGTTCTTC. The full variable domain, completed using reference TRBV5-1 and TRBJ2-1, is KAGVTQTPRYLIKTRGQQVTLSCSPISGHRSVSWYQQTPGQGLQFLFEYFSETQRNKGNFPGRFSGRQFSNSRSEMNVSTLELGDSALYLCASSGAGGTAYNEQFFGPGTRLTVL.

V gene TRBV27 combines with J gene TRBJ1-2; 7 nucleotides align to TRBD1. V was pared by 8 bases and J by 2 bases, with 2 bases of the junction left unmatched. Germline loops: CDR1 MNHEY, CDR2 SMNVEV (reference sequence). There are 12 residues in the CDR3. The CDR3 coding sequence is TGTGCCAGCTCGGACAGGAACTATGGCTACACCTTC. This translates into CASSDRNYGYTF.

This clone occurred once. The V gene is TRBV10-3, the J gene TRBJ1-1, with TRBD1 matching 7 bases. The CDR3 is made up of 13 amino acids. Germline CDR1 ENHRY, CDR2 SYGVKD. V was pared by 11 bases and J by 5 bases, with 11 bases of the junction left unmatched. The CDR3 bases are TGTGCCGCACGACAGGGCTTGGGAACTGAAGCTTTCTTT. It yields the protein CAARQGLGTEAFF.

V usage is TRBV11-2 and J usage is TRBJ1-6; 7 nucleotides align to TRBD1. J was trimmed by 5 bases and V by 1 base; bases with no gene match: 2. The CDR3 runs to 15 residues. CDR1 and CDR2 from the germline V gene are SGHAT and FQNNGV. The chain's CDR3 is CASSLGDRDNSPLHF. In DNA form, the CDR3 reads TGTGCCAGCAGCTTAGGGGACAGAGATAATTCACCCCTCCACTTT.

The chain is built from TRBV5-1 and TRBJ2-7, with 10 positions matching TRBD1. Trimming cost V 4 bases and J 3 bases; bases outside gene matches: 13. In germline, CDR1 is SGHRS, CDR2 YFSETQ. The CDR3 loop spans 17 amino acids. CDR3 in amino acids: CASSLPGTGVFGYEQYF. Written as DNA, the CDR3 is TGCGCCAGCAGCCTACCCGGGACAGGGGTTTTCGGCTACGAGCAGTACTTC. Filled out from reference TRBV5-1 and TRBJ2-7, the complete variable domain reads KAGVTQTPRYLIKTRGQQVTLSCSPISGHRSVSWYQQTPGQGLQFLFEYFSETQRNKGNFPGRFSGRQFSNSRSEMNVSTLELGDSALYLCASSLPGTGVFGYEQYFGPGTRLTVT.

V usage is TRBV20-1 and J usage is TRBJ2-5; D is ambiguous. This CDR3 has 11 amino acids. Per the germline V gene, CDR1 is DFQATT and CDR2 is SNEGSKA (reference sequence). With 2 bases removed from V and 5 bases from J, the gap between germline ends came to 6 bases. The CDR3 DNA reads as TGCAGTGCTAGAAAGGAGGAGACCCAGTACTTC. It encodes CSARKEETQYF.

The chain employs TRBV27 and TRBJ1-2; 10 bases agree with TRBD1. Germline V gene data show CDR1 as MNHEY and CDR2 as SMNVEV (reference sequence). V shed 3 bases, J shed 7 bases, and the junction held 8 bases outside the gene matches. The CDR3 is 15 amino acids. The CDR3 DNA reads as TGTGCCAGCAGTTTGTCGACAGGGGGCGCGGGTGGCTACACCTTC. Translating it yields CASSLSTGGAGGYTF.

This clone has just one count. The chain links TRBV6-1 to TRBJ2-5, with 8 bases matching TRBD1. Unmatched junction bases numbered 7, after V lost 3 bases and J lost 4 bases. The germline V gene has CDR1 MNHNS and CDR2 SASEGT. This CDR3 is 15 amino acids long. In nucleotides, the CDR3 is TGTGCCAGCAGTGAGACCAGGGGGCAGGGAGAGACCCAGTACTTC. Translated, it gives CASSETRGQGETQYF.

The V and J genes are TRBV7-2 and TRBJ1-5; a possible D gene is TRBD1 (5 bases). Looked up from germline, CDR1 is SGHTA and CDR2 is FQGNSA. V shed 7 bases and J shed 6 bases, with 19 bases lying between them. The CDR3 runs 15 residues. CDR3 in amino acids: CASNVPGTGGQPQHF. CDR3 in DNA: TGTGCCAGCAACGTACCGGGAACCGGGGGTCAGCCCCAGCATTTT.

V usage is TRBV27 and J usage is TRBJ2-7, with 11 bases identical to TRBD2. Germline V CDR1 and CDR2: MNHEY, SMNVEV (reference sequence). CDR3 size: 16 residues. V shed 6 bases, J shed 5 bases, and the junction held 12 bases outside the gene matches. The CDR3 loop reads CASSRPPSGGTHEQYF. CDR3 bases: TGTGCCAGCAGCCGGCCGCCTAGCGGGGGGACTCACGAGCAGTACTTC.

This clone was picked up one time. V usage is TRBV7-9 and J usage is TRBJ1-4; TRBD1 agrees at 8 bases. Per the germline V gene, CDR1 is SEHNR and CDR2 is FQNEAQ (reference sequence). J lost 7 bases, V lost 3 bases, and 4 bases had no gene match. This CDR3 has 14 amino acids. The CDR3 DNA reads TGTGCCAGCAGCTTTCACGGACAGGGTGAAAAACTGTTTTTT. This gives the protein CASSFHGQGEKLFF. Full variable domain (outside the CDR3, taken from reference TRBV7-9 and TRBJ1-4): DTGVSQNPRHKITKRGQNVTFRCDPISEHNRLYWYRQTLGQGPEFLTYFQNEAQLEKSRLLSDRFSAERPKGSFSTLEIQRTEQGDSAMYLCASSFHGQGEKLFFGSGTQLSVL.

This sequence joins TRBV7-9 and TRBJ1-2, with 8 bases fitting TRBD1. Germline V gene data show CDR1 as SEHNR and CDR2 as FQNEAQ (reference sequence). V lost 5 bases and J lost 6; bases outside the gene matches: 8. This CDR3 is built from 14 residues. The CDR3 DNA reads TGTGCCAGCAGCGCATATAGGACAGGGCATGGCTACACCTTC. Translating gives CASSAYRTGHGYTF.

The chain's CDR3 is CASSKAKTGGNEAFF. In DNA, the CDR3 is TGTGCCAGCAGCAAAGCGAAGACAGGGGGCAATGAAGCTTTCTTT. The V gene is TRBV4-2, the J gene TRBJ1-1; 10 bases match TRBD1. V trimming: 5 bases; J trimming: 7 bases; junction bases outside the gene matches: 10. The CDR3 spans 15 residues. Germline CDR1 is LGHNA and CDR2 is YNFKEQ.

The chain combines TRBV7-2 with TRBJ2-5; 9 positions match TRBD1. Germline CDR1 and CDR2: SGHTA and FQGNSA. This CDR3 has 18 amino acids. Germline trimming cut 0 bases from V and 4 bases from J; bases unmatched to any gene: 12. The CDR3 bases are TGTGCCAGCAGCTTAGCCGGTTCAATCGGACAGGGGTTAGAGACCCAGTACTTC. It yields the protein CASSLAGSIGQGLETQYF. Full variable domain (remainder filled in from reference TRBV7-2 and TRBJ2-5): GAGVSQSPSNKVTEKGKDVELRCDPISGHTALYWYRQSLGQGLEFLIYFQGNSAPDKSGLPSDRFSAERTGGSVSTLTIQRTQQEDSAVYLCASSLAGSIGQGLETQYFGPGTRLLVL.

This clone has a single count. The chain links TRBV29-1 to TRBJ1-4; D possibly corresponds to TRBD1 (6 bases). CDR3 length equals 14 residues. Looked up from germline, CDR1 is SQVTM and CDR2 is ANQGSEA. V dropped 6 bases and J dropped 3 bases, with 14 bases sitting between them. CDR3 region: CSVKRRGPNEKLFF. CDR3 bases: TGCAGCGTAAAGCGCAGGGGACCTAATGAAAAACTGTTTTTT.

The chain recombines TRBV19 with TRBJ1-1, with 7 bases that match TRBD1. The J segment lost 3 bases and the V segment lost 5 bases, leaving 12 bases of the junction unmatched. Germline loops: CDR1 LNHDA, CDR2 SQIVND (reference sequence). The CDR3 extends over 16 amino acids. Written as DNA, the CDR3 is TGTGCCAGTAGTGCGGACAGGTCCTATGGGTACACTGAAGCTTTCTTT. It codes for CASSADRSYGYTEAFF.

This clone was found a few times. The chain combines TRBV5-1 with TRBJ2-2; 13 nucleotides line up with TRBD2. Germline CDR1 reads SGHRS; CDR2 reads YFSETQ. V lost 5 bases and J lost 2; bases outside the gene matches: 3. The CDR3 runs to 16 residues. This chain's CDR3 is CASRGTSGINTGELFF. The CDR3 nucleotides are TGCGCCAGCAGGGGGACTAGCGGGATTAACACCGGGGAGCTGTTTTTT.

The V gene is TRBV9, the J gene TRBJ2-1, with 7 bases aligning to TRBD1. The CDR3 is made up of 16 amino acids. J gave up 2 bases and V 3 bases, and 8 bases lay outside the gene matches. Germline V gives CDR1 SGDLS, CDR2 YYNGEE. CDR3 amino acids: CASSDRTGLPYNEQFF. Here the CDR3 DNA reads TGTGCCAGCAGCGACCGGACAGGTTTACCCTACAATGAGCAGTTCTTC.

V gene TRBV9 combines with J gene TRBJ2-2; TRBD1 matches 9 bases. Germline V gene data show CDR1 as SGDLS and CDR2 as YYNGEE. Unmatched junction bases numbered 6, after V lost 6 bases and J lost 3 bases. There are 15 residues in the CDR3. The DNA of the CDR3 is TGTGCCAGCACGATAACAGGGGGCGACACCGGGGAGCTGTTTTTT. Protein sequence: CASTITGGDTGELFF.

The chain recombines TRBV27 with TRBJ2-6; 7 nucleotides agree with TRBD1. The CDR3 loop spans 18 amino acids. With 6 bases clipped from V and 2 bases from J, the junction kept 13 bases outside the gene matches. Germline V gives CDR1 MNHEY, CDR2 SMNVEV (reference sequence). This chain's CDR3 is CASSEGTARSTGANVLTF. The CDR3, as DNA: TGTGCCAGCAGCGAAGGGACAGCCAGATCAACTGGGGCCAACGTCCTGACTTTC. The entire variable domain, with the rest obtained from reference TRBV27 and TRBJ2-6, is as follows: EAQVTQNPRYLITVTGKKLTVTCSQNMNHEYMSWYRQDPGLGLRQIYYSMNVEVTDKGDVPEGYKVSRKEKRNFPLILESPSPNQTSLYFCASSEGTARSTGANVLTFGAGSRLTVL.

This sequence joins TRBV24-1 and TRBJ2-2, with TRBD2 matching 9 bases. With V trimmed by 9 bases and J by 4 bases, 2 bases remained unmatched. The length of the CDR3 is 13 residues. From germline, CDR1 is KGHDR and CDR2 SFDVKD. The CDR3 DNA follows: TGTGCCACCGCGGGGGGGGGCACCGGGGAGCTGTTTTTT. It is translated as CATAGGGTGELFF.

The chain is built from TRBV7-2 and TRBJ2-7; D may be TRBD1 (5 bases). The V end lost 3 bases, the J end lost 5 bases, and 17 bases lay between the germline ends. Germline CDR1 and CDR2: SGHTA and FQGNSA. The CDR3 loop spans 15 amino acids. The CDR3 here is CASSFQGMDAHEQYF. As DNA, the CDR3 is TGTGCCAGCAGCTTTCAGGGAATGGATGCTCACGAGCAGTACTTC.

The chain joins TRBV5-6 to TRBJ2-3, with TRBD1 identical over 10 bases. The CDR3 is made up of 12 amino acids. Per the germline V gene, CDR1 is SGHDT and CDR2 is YYEEEE. V lost 7 bases to trimming and J lost 4 bases; unmatched junction nucleotides: 0. DNA for the CDR3: TGTGCCAGCGGACAGGGGGCAGATACGCAGTATTTT. Protein: CASGQGADTQYF.

This CDR3 is CASSHQQGMNTQYF. Written as DNA, the CDR3 is TGTGCCAGCAGCCATCAACAGGGAATGAATACGCAGTATTTT. The rearrangement links TRBV3-1 (or the pseudogene TRBV3-2) to TRBJ2-3; perhaps TRBD1 as D (6 bases). The CDR3 contains 14 residues. Looked up from germline, CDR1 is LGHDT and CDR2 is YNNKEL (reference sequence). Trimming took off 3 bases at V and 7 bases at J, with 14 bases between the two ends.